These 9 T cell receptor beta chains came from one sample sequenced in a study of response to subunit inactivated influenza vaccine (dated by TCRdb to about 2018). The library was produced with RT-PCR. Instrument on record: Illumina HiSeq 2500. TCRdb reran the public reads through fastp at Q25 and MiXCR, keeping productive beta chains. Here each entry gathers all rows of one CDR3 protein and keeps the most common genes and DNA. The sample table lists approximately 160,000 distinct CDR3 sequences, approximately 11% of them with a count of one. Around 33% of the sample belongs to the ten largest clones. Material: CD8+ T cells sorted from PBMCs, obtained roughly 24 months after vaccination. These receptors were obtained from a man in his fifties or sixties who received an inactivated influenza vaccine. Donor details come from another sample of the same person, matched by shared clones.

This chain connects TRBV11-2 to TRBJ1-5; perhaps TRBD1 as D (5 bases). Trimming took off 5 bases at V and 3 bases at J, with 14 bases between the two ends. Germline lookup yields CDR1 SGHAT and CDR2 FQNNGV. CDR3 length: 15 amino acids. Here the CDR3 reads CASSTSRGTNQPQHF. The DNA of the CDR3 is TGTGCCAGCAGCACGAGCCGGGGGACCAATCAGCCCCAGCATTTT.

J is TRBJ2-7 and V is TRBV3-1, with 9 bases that match TRBD1. The junction had 5 bases not matched to a gene; V was cut back by 3 bases and J by 2 bases. The CDR3 is 15 residues long. Germline CDR1 and CDR2: LGHDT and YNNKEL (reference sequence). The CDR3 DNA sequence: TGTGCCAGCAGCCATCAGTGGACAGGGGCCTACGAGCAGTACTTC. Its translation: CASSHQWTGAYEQYF.

The genes are TRBV7-9 and TRBJ2-1, with D possibly TRBD2 on 5 matching bases. V gave up 1 base and J gave up 16 bases, with 17 bases separating them. The CDR3 covers 13 residues. Germline CDR1 SEHNR, CDR2 FQNEAQ (reference sequence). In DNA, the CDR3 is TGTGCCAGCAGCTTAGTGCGGGCGGAGCGAGGCTTCTTC. Translated: CASSLVRAERGFF.

The J gene is TRBJ2-5, the V gene TRBV28, with D maybe TRBD1 (5 bases). The CDR3 length is 13 residues. Germline V gene data show CDR1 as MDHEN and CDR2 as SYDVKM. V was clipped by 6 bases and J by 0 bases, with 8 bases between them. CDR3 amino acids: CASRTTDQETQYF. CDR3 in DNA: TGTGCCAGCAGGACGACAGACCAAGAGACCCAGTACTTC.

As concerns this clonotype: The germline gene is not matched at one end of the junction; a read error may be the cause. J is TRBJ2-1 and V is TRBV5-6, with 7 bases lining up with TRBD2. The CDR3 is 14 residues long. Germline V gene sequence: CDR1 SGHDT, CDR2 YYEEEE. CDR3 region: CASSLAGRGNERFF. Here the CDR3 DNA reads TGTGCCAGCAGCTTGGCGGGGAGGGGTAATGAGCGGTTCTTC.

The chain is built from TRBV12-3 or TRBV12-4 and TRBJ1-1; unclear D gene. The CDR3 totals 13 residues. Trimming took 6 bases from V and 1 from J, leaving 9 bases between them. CDR3 in amino acids: CASSPLANTEAFF. In DNA, the CDR3 is TGTGCCAGCAGCCCCTTGGCGAACACTGAAGCTTTCTTT.

The table lists this clonotype with a few counts. The rearrangement joins TRBV7-9 to TRBJ2-1, with 8 bases identical to TRBD2. CDR1 and CDR2 (germline): SEHNR, FQNEAQ (reference sequence). V shed 4 bases and J 7 bases; nucleotides not matched to a gene: 6. This CDR3 is 14 amino acids long. As DNA, the CDR3 is TGTGCCAGCAGCTGGAGCGGGAGTGGTAATGAGCAGTTCTTC. This translates into CASSWSGSGNEQFF.

This clonotype came up a few times. The CDR3: CASQGRSGNTIYF. The CDR3 bases are TGTGCCAGTCAAGGACGCTCTGGAAACACCATATATTTT. The chain recombines TRBV19 with TRBJ1-3, with D unclear. V dropped 8 bases and J dropped 0 bases, with 8 bases sitting between them. The CDR3 is made up of 13 amino acids. Germline V gene data show CDR1 as LNHDA and CDR2 as SQIVND (reference sequence).

This clonotype was counted at least ten times. The chain has TRBV29-1 and TRBJ2-7; TRBD1 matches at 8 bases. Germline V gene data show CDR1 as SQVTM and CDR2 as ANQGSEA. The length of the CDR3 is 13 residues. V shed 0 bases, J shed 3 bases, and the junction held 1 base outside the gene matches. CDR3 in amino acids: CSVEDDRGYEQYF. CDR3 DNA: TGCAGCGTTGAAGATGACAGGGGCTACGAGCAGTACTTC.